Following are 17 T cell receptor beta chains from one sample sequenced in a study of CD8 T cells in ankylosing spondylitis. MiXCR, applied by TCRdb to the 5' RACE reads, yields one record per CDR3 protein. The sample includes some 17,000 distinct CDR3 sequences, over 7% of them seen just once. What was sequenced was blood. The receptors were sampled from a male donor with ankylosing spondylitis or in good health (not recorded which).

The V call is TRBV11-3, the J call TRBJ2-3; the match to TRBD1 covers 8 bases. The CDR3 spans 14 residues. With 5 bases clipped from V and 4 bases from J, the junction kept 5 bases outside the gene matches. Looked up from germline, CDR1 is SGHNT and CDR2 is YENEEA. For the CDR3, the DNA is TGTGCCAGCAGCCCAGGACAGGGATCAGATACGCAGTATTTT. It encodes CASSPGQGSDTQYF.

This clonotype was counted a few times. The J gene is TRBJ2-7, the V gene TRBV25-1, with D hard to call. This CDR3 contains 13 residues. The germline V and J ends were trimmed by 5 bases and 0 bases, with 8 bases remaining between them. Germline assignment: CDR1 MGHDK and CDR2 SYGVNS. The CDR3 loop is CASSLGLSYEQYF. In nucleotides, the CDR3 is TGTGCCAGCAGTCTTGGCCTCTCCTACGAGCAGTACTTC.

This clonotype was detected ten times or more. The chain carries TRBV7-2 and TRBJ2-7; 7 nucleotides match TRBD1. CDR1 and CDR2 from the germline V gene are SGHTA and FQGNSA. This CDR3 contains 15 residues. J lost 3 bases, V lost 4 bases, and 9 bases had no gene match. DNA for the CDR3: TGTGCCAGCAGCTACAGGACAGGCGTTCTCTACGAGCAGTACTTC. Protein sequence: CASSYRTGVLYEQYF.

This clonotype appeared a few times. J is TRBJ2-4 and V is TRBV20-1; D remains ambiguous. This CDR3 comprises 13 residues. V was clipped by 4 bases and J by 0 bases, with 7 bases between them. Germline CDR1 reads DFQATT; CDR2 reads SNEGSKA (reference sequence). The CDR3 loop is CSAIILAKNIQYF. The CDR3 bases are TGCAGTGCTATCATTCTAGCCAAAAACATTCAGTACTTC.

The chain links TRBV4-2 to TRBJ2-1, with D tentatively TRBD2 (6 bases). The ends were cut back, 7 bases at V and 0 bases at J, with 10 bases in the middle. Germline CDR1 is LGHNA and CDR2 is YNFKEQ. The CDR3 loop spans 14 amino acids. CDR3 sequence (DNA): TGTGCCAGCAAGGCGGGGAGCTCCTACAATGAGCAGTTCTTC. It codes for CASKAGSSYNEQFF.

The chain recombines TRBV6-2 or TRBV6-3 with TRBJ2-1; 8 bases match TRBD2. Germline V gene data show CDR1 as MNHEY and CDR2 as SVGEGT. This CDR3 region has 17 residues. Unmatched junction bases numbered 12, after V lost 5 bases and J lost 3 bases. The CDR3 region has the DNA TGTGCCAGCAGTCCCCAGAGGAGAAGCGGGAGCTACAATGAGCAGTTCTTC. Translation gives CASSPQRRSGSYNEQFF.

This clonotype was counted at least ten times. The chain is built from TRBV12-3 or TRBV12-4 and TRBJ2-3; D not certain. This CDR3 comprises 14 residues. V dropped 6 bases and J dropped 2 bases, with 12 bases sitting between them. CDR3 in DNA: TGTGCCAGCAGCCGCACGGGCCCCACAGATACGCAGTATTTT. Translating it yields CASSRTGPTDTQYF.

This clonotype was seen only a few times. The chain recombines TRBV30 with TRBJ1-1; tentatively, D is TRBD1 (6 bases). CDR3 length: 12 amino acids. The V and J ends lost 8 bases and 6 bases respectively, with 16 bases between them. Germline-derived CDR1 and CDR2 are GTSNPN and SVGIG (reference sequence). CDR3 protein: CAISSGGPEAFF. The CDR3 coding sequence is TGTGCCATATCGTCCGGGGGCCCTGAAGCTTTCTTT.

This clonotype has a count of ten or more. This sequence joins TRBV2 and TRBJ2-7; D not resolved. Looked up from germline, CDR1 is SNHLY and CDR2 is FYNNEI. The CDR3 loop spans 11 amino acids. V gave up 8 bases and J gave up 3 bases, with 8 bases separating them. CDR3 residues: CASEQYYEQYF. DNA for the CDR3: TGTGCCAGCGAACAGTACTACGAGCAGTACTTC.

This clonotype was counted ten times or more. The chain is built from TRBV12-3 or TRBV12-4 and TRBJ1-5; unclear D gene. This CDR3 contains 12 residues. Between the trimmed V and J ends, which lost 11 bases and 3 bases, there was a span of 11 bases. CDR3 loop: CAAGFLNQPQHF. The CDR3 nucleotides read TGTGCCGCCGGATTTCTCAATCAGCCCCAGCATTTT.

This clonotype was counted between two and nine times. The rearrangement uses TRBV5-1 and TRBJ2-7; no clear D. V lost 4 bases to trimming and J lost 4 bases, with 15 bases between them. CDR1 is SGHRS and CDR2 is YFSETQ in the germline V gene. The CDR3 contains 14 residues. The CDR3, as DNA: TGCGCCAGCAGCACGGACCGAAGGTCGTACGAGCAGTACTTC. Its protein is CASSTDRRSYEQYF. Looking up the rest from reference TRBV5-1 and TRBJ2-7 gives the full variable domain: KAGVTQTPRYLIKTRGQQVTLSCSPISGHRSVSWYQQTPGQGLQFLFEYFSETQRNKGNFPGRFSGRQFSNSRSEMNVSTLELGDSALYLCASSTDRRSYEQYFGPGTRLTVT.

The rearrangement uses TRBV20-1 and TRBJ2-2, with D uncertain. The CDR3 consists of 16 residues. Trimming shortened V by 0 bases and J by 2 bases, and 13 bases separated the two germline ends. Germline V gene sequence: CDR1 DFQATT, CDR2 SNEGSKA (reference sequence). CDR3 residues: CSARDSSKSNTGELFF. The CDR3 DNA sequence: TGCAGTGCTAGAGATTCGAGTAAATCCAACACCGGGGAGCTGTTTTTT.

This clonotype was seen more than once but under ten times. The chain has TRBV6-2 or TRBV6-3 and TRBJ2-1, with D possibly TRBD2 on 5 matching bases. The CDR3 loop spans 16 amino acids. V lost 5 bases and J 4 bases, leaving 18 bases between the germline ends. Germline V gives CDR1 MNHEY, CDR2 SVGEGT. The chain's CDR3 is CASSAYPGIDYNEQFF. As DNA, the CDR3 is TGTGCCAGCAGTGCGTACCCGGGAATTGATTACAATGAGCAGTTCTTC.

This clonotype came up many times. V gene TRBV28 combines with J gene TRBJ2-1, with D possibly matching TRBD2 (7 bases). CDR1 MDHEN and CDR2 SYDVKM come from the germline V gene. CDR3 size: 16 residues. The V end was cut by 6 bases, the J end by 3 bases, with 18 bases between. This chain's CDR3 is CASRSRGGGGYNEQFF. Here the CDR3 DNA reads TGTGCCAGCAGAAGCCGTGGGGGCGGGGGCTACAATGAGCAGTTCTTC. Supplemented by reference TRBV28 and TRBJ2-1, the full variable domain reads DVKVTQSSRYLVKRTGEKVFLECVQDMDHENMFWYRQDPGLGLRLIYFSYDVKMKEKGDIPEGYSVSREKKERFSLILESASTNQTSMYLCASRSRGGGGYNEQFFGPGTRLTVL.

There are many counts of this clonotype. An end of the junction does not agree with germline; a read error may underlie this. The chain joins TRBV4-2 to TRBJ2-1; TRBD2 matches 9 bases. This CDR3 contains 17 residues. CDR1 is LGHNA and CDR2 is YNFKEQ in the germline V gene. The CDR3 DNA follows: TGTGCCAGCAGCCAAGAAGGCGGGAGGGCCTCCCACAATGAGCAGTTCTTC. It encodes CASSQEGGRASHNEQFF.

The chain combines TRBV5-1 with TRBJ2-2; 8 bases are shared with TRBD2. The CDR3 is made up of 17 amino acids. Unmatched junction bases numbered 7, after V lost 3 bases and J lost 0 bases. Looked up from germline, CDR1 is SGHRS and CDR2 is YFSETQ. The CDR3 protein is CASSSNRLAPNTGELFF. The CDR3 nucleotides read TGCGCCAGCAGCTCCAACCGACTAGCGCCGAACACCGGGGAGCTGTTTTTT.

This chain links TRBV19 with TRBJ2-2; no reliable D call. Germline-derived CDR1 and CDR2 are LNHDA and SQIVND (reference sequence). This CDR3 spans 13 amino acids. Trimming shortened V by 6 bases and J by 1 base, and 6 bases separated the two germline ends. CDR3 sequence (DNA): TGTGCCAGTAGGCAACAGAACACCGGGGAGCTGTTTTTT. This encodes CASRQQNTGELFF.